This T cell receptor (beta chain) stems from a study of control samples from healthy donors and cancer patients. The repertoire was sequenced with immunoSEQ multiplex PCR; TCRdb's copy has only in-frame clones and lacks some. The sample lists approximately 44,000 clones, 70% occurring once. From germline, CDR1 is LNHDA and CDR2 SQIVND (reference sequence). The V gene end was trimmed by 5 bases and the J gene end by 2 bases; junction bases not matched to a gene: 9. There are 16 residues in the CDR3. Sequencing was carried out using formalin-fixed, paraffin-embedded tissue. The TCR sequence derives from a male donor with melanoma. The chain is built from TRBV19 and TRBJ2-7, with 10 positions matching TRBD2. The CDR3 is CASSASGSKPTYEQYF. The DNA of the CDR3 is TGTGCCAGTAGTGCTAGCGGGAGTAAACCTACCTACGAGCAGTACTTC. Full variable domain (rest looked up from reference TRBV19 and TRBJ2-7): DGGITQSPKYLFRKEGQNVTLSCEQNLNHDAMYWYRQDPGQGLRLIYYSQIVNDFQKGDIAEGYSVSREKKESFPLTVTSAQKNPTAFYLCASSASGSKPTYEQYFGPGTRLTVT.